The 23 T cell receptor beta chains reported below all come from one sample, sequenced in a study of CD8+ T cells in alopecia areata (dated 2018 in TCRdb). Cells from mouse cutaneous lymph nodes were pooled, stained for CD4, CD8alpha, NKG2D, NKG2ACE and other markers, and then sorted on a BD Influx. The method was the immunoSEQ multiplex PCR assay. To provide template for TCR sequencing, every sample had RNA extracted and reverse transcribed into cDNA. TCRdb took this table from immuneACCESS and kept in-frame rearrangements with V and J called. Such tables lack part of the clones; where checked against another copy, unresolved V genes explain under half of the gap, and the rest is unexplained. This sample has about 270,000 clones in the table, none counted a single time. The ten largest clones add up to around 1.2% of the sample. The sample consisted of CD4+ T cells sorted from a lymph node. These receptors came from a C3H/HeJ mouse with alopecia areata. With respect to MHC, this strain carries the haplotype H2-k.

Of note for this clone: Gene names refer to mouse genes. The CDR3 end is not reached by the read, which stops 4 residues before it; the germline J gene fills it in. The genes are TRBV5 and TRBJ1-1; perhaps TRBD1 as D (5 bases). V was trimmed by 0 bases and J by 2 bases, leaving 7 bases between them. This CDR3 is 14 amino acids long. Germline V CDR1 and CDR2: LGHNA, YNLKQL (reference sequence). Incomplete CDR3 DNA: TGTGCCAGCAGCCAAGACAGGGTCAACACA. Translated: CASSQDRVNT. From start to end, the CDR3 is CASSQDRVNTEVFF.

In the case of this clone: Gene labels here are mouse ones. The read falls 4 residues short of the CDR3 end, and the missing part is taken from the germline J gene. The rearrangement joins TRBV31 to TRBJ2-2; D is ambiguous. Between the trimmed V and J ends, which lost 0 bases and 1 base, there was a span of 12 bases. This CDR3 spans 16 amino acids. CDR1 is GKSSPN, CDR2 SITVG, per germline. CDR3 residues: CAWSLGRSLNTGQLYF. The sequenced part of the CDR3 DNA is TGTGCCTGGAGTCTGGGCAGGTCCTTAAACACCGGG.

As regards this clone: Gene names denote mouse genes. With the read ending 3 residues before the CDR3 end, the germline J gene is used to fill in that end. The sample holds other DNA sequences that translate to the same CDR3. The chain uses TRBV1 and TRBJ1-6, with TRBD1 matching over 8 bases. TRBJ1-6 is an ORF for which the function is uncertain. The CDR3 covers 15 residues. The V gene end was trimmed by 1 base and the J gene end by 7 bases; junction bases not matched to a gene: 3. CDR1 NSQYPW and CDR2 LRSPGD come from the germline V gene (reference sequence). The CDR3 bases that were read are TGCACCTGCAGTGCAGGACAGGGGAGAAATTCGCCC. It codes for CTCSAGQGRNSP. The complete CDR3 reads CTCSAGQGRNSPLYF.

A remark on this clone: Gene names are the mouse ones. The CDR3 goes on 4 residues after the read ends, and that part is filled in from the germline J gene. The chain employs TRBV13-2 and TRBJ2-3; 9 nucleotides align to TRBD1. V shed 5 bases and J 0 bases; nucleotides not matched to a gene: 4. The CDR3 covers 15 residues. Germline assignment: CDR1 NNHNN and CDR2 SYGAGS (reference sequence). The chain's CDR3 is CASGGDRASAETLYF. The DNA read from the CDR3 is TGTGCCAGCGGGGGGGACAGGGCTAGTGCAGAA.

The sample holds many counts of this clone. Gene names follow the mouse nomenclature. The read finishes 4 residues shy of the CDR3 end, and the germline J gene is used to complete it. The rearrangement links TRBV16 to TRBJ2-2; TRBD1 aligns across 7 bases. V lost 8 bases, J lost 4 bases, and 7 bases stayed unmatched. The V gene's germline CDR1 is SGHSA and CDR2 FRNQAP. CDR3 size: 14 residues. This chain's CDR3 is CASPQTGVTGQLYF. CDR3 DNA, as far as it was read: TGTGCAAGCCCCCAAACAGGGGTCACCGGG.

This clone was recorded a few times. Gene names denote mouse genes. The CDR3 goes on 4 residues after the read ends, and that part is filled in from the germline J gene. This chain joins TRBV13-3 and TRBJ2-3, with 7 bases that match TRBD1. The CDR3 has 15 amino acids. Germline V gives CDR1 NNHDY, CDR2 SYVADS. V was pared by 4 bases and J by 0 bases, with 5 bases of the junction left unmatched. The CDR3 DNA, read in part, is TGTGCCAGCAGTCAGGACAGGAGTAGTGCAGAA. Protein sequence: CASSQDRSSAE. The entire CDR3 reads CASSQDRSSAETLYF.

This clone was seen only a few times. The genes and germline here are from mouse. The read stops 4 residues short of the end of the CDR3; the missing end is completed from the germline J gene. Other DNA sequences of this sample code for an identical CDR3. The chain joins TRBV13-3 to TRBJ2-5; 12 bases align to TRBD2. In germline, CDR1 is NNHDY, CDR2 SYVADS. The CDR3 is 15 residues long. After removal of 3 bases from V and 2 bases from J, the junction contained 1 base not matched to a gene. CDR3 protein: CASSGGLGGQDTQYF. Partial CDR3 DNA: TGTGCCAGCAGTGGGGGACTGGGGGGCCAAGAC.

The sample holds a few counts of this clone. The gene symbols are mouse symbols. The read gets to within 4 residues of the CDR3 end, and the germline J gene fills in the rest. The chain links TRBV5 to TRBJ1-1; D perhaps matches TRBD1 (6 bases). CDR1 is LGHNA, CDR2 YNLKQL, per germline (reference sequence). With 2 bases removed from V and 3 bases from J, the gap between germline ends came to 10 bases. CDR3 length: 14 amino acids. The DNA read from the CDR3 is TGTGCCAGCAGCCAAACAGGGTGGCACACA. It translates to CASSQTGWHT. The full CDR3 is CASSQTGWHTEVFF.

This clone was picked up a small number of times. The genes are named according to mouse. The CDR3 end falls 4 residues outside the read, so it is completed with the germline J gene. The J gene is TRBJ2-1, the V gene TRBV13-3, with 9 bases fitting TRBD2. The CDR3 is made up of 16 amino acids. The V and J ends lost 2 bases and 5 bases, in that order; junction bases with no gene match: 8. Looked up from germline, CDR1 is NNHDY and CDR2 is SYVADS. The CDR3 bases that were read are TGTGCCAGCAGTGAGCCCTACTGGGGGGACCATGCT. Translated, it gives CASSEPYWGDHA. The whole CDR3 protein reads CASSEPYWGDHAEQFF.

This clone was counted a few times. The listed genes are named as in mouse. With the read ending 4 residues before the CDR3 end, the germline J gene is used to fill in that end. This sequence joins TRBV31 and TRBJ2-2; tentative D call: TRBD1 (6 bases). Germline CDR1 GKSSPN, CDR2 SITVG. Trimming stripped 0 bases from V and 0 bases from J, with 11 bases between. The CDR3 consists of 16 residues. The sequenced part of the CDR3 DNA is TGTGCCTGGAGTCTCCCGAGGGGGTCAAACACCGGG. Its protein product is CAWSLPRGSNTG. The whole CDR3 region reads CAWSLPRGSNTGQLYF.

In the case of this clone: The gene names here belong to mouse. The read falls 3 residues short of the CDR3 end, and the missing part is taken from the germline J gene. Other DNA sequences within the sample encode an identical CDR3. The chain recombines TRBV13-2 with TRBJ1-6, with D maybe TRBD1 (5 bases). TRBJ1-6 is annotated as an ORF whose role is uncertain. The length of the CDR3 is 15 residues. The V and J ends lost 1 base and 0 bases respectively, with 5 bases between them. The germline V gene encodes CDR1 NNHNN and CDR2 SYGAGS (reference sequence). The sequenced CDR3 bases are TGTGCCAGCGGTGATCAGGGTTCCTATAATTCGCCC. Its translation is CASGDQGSYNSP. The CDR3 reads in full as CASGDQGSYNSPLYF.

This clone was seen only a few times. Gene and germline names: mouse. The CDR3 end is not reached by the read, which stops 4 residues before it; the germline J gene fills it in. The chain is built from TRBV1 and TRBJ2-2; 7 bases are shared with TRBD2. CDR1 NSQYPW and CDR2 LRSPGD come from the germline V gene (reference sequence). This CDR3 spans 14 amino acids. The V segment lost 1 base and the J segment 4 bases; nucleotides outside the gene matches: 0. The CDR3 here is CTCSAVGGTGQLYF. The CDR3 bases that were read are TGCACCTGCAGTGCAGTGGGGGGCACCGGG. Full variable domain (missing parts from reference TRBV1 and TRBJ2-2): VTLLEQNPRWRLVPRGQAVNLRCILKNSQYPWMSWYQQDLQKQLQWLFTLRSPGDKEVKSLPGADYLATRVTDTELRLQVANMSQGRTLYCTCSAVGGTGQLYFGEGSKLTVL.

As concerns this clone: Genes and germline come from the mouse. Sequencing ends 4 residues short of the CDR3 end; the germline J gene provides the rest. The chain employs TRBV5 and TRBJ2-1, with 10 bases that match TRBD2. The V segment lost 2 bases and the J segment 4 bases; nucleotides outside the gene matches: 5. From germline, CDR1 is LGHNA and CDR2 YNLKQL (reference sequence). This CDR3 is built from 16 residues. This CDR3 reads CASSQIPGGAYAEQFF. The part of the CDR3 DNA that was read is TGTGCCAGCAGCCAAATACCTGGGGGGGCTTATGCT.

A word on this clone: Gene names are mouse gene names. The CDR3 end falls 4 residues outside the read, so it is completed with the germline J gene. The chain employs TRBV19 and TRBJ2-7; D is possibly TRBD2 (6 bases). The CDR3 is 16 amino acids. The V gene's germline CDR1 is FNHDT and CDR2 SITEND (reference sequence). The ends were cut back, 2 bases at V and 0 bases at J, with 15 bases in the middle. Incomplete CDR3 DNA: TGTGCCAGCAGTATTGGTAATGGGGGAAGCTCCTAT. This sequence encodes CASSIGNGGSSY. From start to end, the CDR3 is CASSIGNGGSSYEQYF.

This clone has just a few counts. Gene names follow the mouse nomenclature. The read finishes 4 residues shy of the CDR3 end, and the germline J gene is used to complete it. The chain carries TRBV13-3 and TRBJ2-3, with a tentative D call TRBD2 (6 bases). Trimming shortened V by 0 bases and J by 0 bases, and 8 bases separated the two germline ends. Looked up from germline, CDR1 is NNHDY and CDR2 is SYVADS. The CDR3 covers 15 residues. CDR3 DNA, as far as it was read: TGTGCCAGCAGTGATGGAGACTGGAGTGCAGAA. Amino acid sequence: CASSDGDWSAE. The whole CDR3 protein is CASSDGDWSAETLYF.

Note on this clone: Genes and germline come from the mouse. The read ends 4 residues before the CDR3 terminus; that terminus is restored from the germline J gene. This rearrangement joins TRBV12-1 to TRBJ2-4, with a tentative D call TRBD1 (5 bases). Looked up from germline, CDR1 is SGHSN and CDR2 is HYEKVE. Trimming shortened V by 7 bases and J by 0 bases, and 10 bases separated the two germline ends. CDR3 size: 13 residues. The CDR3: CARQQASQNTLYF. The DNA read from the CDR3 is TGTGCCAGACAACAGGCTAGTCAAAAC.

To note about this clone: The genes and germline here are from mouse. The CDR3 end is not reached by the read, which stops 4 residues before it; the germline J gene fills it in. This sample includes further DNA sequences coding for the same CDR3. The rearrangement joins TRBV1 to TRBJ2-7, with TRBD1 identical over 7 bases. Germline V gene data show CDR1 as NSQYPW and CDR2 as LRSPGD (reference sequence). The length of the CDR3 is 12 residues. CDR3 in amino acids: CTCSPDRYEQYF. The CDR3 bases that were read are TGCACCTGCAGTCCGGACAGGTAT.

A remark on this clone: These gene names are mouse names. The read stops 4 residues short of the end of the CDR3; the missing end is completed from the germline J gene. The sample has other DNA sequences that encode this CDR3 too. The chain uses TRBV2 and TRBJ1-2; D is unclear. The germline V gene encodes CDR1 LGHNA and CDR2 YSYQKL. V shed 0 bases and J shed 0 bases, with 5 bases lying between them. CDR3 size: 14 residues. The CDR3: CASSQDSANSDYTF. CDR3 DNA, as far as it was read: TGTGCCAGCAGCCAAGACAGTGCAAACTCC.

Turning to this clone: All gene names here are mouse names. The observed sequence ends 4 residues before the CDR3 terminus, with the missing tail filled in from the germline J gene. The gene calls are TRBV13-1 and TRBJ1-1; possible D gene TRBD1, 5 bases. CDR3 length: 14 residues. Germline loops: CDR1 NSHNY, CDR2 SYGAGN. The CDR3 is CASSDSGGAVEVFF. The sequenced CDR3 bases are TGTGCCAGCAGTGATTCTGGGGGAGCGGTA.

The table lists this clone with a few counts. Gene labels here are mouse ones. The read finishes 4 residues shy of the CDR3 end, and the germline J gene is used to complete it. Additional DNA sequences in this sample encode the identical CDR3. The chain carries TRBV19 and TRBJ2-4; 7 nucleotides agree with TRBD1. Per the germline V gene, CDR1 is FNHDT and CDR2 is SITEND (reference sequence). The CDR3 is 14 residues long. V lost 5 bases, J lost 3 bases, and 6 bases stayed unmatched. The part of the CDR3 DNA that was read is TGTGCCAGCAGCCCAGACAGGGCACAAAAC. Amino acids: CASSPDRAQN. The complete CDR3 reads CASSPDRAQNTLYF.

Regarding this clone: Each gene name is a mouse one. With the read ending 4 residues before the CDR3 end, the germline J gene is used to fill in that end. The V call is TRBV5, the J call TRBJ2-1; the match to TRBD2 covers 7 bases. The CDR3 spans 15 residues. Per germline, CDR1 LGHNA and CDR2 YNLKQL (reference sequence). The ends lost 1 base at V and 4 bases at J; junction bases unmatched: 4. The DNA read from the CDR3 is TGTGCCAGCAGCCAAGCATCCTGGGGGTATGCT. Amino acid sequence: CASSQASWGYA. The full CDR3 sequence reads CASSQASWGYAEQFF.

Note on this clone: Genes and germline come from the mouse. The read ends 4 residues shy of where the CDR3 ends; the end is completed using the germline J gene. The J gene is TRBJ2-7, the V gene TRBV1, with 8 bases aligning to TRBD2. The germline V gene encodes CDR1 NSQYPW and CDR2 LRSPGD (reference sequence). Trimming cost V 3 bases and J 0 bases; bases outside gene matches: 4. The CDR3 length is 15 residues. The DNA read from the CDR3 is TGCACCTGCAGTGCTCCTGGGGGGAGCTCCTAT. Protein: CTCSAPGGSSY. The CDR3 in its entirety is CTCSAPGGSSYEQYF.

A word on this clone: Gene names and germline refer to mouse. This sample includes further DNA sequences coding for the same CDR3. The CDR3: CASSRQGSYNSPLYF. The CDR3 bases that were read are TGTGCCAGCAGTAGGCAGGGGTCCTATAATTCGCCC. The V and J genes are TRBV19 and TRBJ1-6; tentatively, D is TRBD1 (6 bases). The read gets to within 3 residues of the CDR3 end, and the germline J gene fills in the rest. Being an ORF, TRBJ1-6 has a function that is uncertain. The germline V gene encodes CDR1 FNHDT and CDR2 SITEND (reference sequence). CDR3 size: 15 residues. The V end was cut by 3 bases, the J end by 1 base, with 8 bases between.